Each of the 28 T cell receptor beta chains below was sequenced from the same sample in a study of blood T cell repertoires in COVID-19. TCRdb keeps only in-frame clones here, not all; method: immunoSEQ multiplex PCR. The table includes more than 450,000 clones, roughly 87% detected once. Sample: PBMCs or T cells enriched from blood (not recorded which). Receptor source: a woman in her late teens or twenties who had recovered from COVID-19.

V usage is TRBV2 and J usage is TRBJ2-3; TRBD2 aligns across 8 bases. Germline V gene lookup returns CDR1 SNHLY and CDR2 FYNNEI. This CDR3 comprises 13 residues. V gave up 6 bases and J gave up 14 bases; unmatched junction bases: 13. CDR3 nucleotides: TGTGCCAGCAGCCTCCCGGGACTAGGCGATGGGTATTTT. Translated: CASSLPGLGDGYF.

This clone was found a few times. The chain employs TRBV28 and TRBJ1-1; D is unclear. The CDR3 runs to 12 residues. V was shortened by 7 bases and J by 3 bases, with 9 bases between the two germline ends. The germline CDR1 and CDR2 sequences are MDHEN and SYDVKM. The CDR3 coding sequence is TGTGCCAGCACCGAGGCGGACACTGAAGCTTTCTTT. Amino acid sequence: CASTEADTEAFF.

The chain is built from TRBV4-2 and TRBJ2-4, with a possible D match to TRBD2 (6 bases). Germline loops: CDR1 LGHNA, CDR2 YNFKEQ. The CDR3 extends over 16 amino acids. Trimming cost V 3 bases and J 4 bases, with 16 bases left between them. CDR3 in amino acids: CASSHGGGDSKNIQYF. For the CDR3, the DNA is TGTGCCAGCAGCCACGGAGGTGGGGACTCTAAAAACATTCAGTACTTC.

This clone was detected only a few times. This sequence joins TRBV7-6 and TRBJ1-5; D is uncertain. The germline V and J ends were trimmed by 5 bases and 2 bases, with 13 bases remaining between them. The CDR3 loop spans 15 amino acids. Germline CDR1 is SGHVS and CDR2 is FNYEAQ. CDR3 sequence: CASSTIYGGNQPQHF. The DNA of the CDR3 is TGTGCCAGCAGCACCATATACGGGGGCAATCAGCCCCAGCATTTT.

J is TRBJ2-5 and V is TRBV3-1 (or the pseudogene TRBV3-2); no reliable D call. Trimming left V 3 bases short and J 4 bases short, with 3 bases between. The CDR3 extends over 11 amino acids. From germline, CDR1 is LGHDT and CDR2 YNNKEL (reference sequence). The CDR3 sequence is CASSQRETQYF. In DNA form, the CDR3 reads TGTGCCAGCAGCCAGAGAGAGACCCAGTACTTC.

The chain couples TRBV19 to TRBJ1-6, with D perhaps matching TRBD1 (5 bases). CDR3 length: 11 residues. The ends were cut back, 9 bases at V and 9 bases at J, with 9 bases in the middle. CDR1 and CDR2 from the germline V gene are LNHDA and SQIVND (reference sequence). This CDR3 is CASGGGSPLHF. CDR3 DNA: TGTGCCAGCGGGGGGGGTTCACCCCTCCACTTT.

The V and J genes are TRBV5-1 and TRBJ2-2; 10 bases map to TRBD2. The V segment lost 1 base and the J segment 7 bases; nucleotides outside the gene matches: 10. Germline V lookup: CDR1 SGHRS, CDR2 YFSETQ. This CDR3 comprises 17 residues. CDR3 protein: CASSLRLSGGAGGELFF. CDR3 nucleotides: TGCGCCAGCAGCTTGCGGTTGAGCGGGGGGGCCGGCGGGGAGCTGTTTTTT.

V is TRBV4-1 and J is TRBJ2-3; the D is unclear. This CDR3 is built from 17 residues. Deletions cut 4 bases from V and 4 bases from J, with 21 bases between. Germline CDR1 and CDR2: MGHRA and YSYEKL. CDR3 DNA sequence: TGCGCCAGCAGCCGATCCTTCACCGGTGAAGATTCAGATACGCAGTATTTT. Protein: CASSRSFTGEDSDTQYF.

This sequence joins TRBV3-1 (or the pseudogene TRBV3-2) and TRBJ1-5, with 7 bases identical to TRBD1. CDR1 is LGHDT, CDR2 YNNKEL, per germline (reference sequence). The CDR3 runs to 15 residues. With 4 bases clipped from V and 4 bases from J, the junction kept 7 bases outside the gene matches. The chain's CDR3 is CASSPRDSDNQPQHF. The CDR3 DNA is TGTGCCAGCAGCCCACGGGACAGCGATAATCAGCCCCAGCATTTT.

V is TRBV19 and J is TRBJ2-7; unclear D gene. The V gene lost 5 bases and the J gene lost 4 bases, with 12 bases spanning the gap. The CDR3 extends over 13 amino acids. The germline CDR1 and CDR2 sequences are LNHDA and SQIVND (reference sequence). Here the CDR3 reads CASSPRLSYEQYF. CDR3 bases: TGTGCCAGTAGTCCCCGGTTGAGTTACGAGCAGTACTTC.

The chain recombines TRBV2 with TRBJ1-1; weak D call: TRBD1 (5 bases). The CDR3 loop spans 13 amino acids. CDR1 and CDR2 from the germline V gene are SNHLY and FYNNEI. V was clipped by 1 base and J by 6 bases, with 9 bases between them. The CDR3, as DNA: TGTGCCAGCAGTGAAGGGGGCAGGGCTGAAGCTTTCTTT. Its protein product is CASSEGGRAEAFF.

The chain links TRBV28 to TRBJ1-6, with TRBD1 matching 11 bases. CDR3 length: 16 amino acids. Trimming removed 6 bases from V and 8 bases from J; junction bases left unmatched: 9. In germline, CDR1 is MDHEN, CDR2 SYDVKM. The CDR3 protein is CASSPGQGALYSPLHF. In DNA form, the CDR3 reads TGTGCCAGCAGCCCAGGACAGGGGGCTTTATATTCACCCCTCCACTTT.

The rearrangement links TRBV20-1 to TRBJ2-1; D perhaps matches TRBD2 (6 bases). In germline, CDR1 is DFQATT, CDR2 SNEGSKA (reference sequence). This CDR3 is built from 11 residues. The V and J ends lost 6 bases and 13 bases respectively, with 16 bases between them. CDR3 sequence (DNA): TGCAGTGCGGGGGGTAAACAGTACCAGTTCTTC. This encodes CSAGGKQYQFF.

The V and J genes are TRBV28 and TRBJ1-6, with 7 bases that match TRBD1. Germline CDR1 is MDHEN and CDR2 is SYDVKM. This CDR3 is built from 16 residues. V dropped 6 bases and J dropped 5; count of bases not matched to a gene: 10. CDR3 protein: CASSDPRGGDNSPLHF. The CDR3 DNA follows: TGTGCCAGCAGCGATCCCAGAGGGGGCGATAATTCACCCCTCCACTTT. Using reference TRBV28 and TRBJ1-6 for the parts outside the CDR3, the full variable domain is DVKVTQSSRYLVKRTGEKVFLECVQDMDHENMFWYRQDPGLGLRLIYFSYDVKMKEKGDIPEGYSVSREKKERFSLILESASTNQTSMYLCASSDPRGGDNSPLHFGNGTRLTVT.

This sequence joins TRBV11-2 and TRBJ2-1, with D possibly being TRBD1 (5 bases). Germline values: CDR1 SGHAT, CDR2 FQNNGV. The CDR3 totals 15 residues. The germline V and J ends were trimmed by 4 bases and 4 bases, with 14 bases remaining between them. The CDR3: CASSWQGPPYNEQFF. CDR3 coding DNA: TGTGCCAGCAGCTGGCAGGGCCCCCCTTACAATGAGCAGTTCTTC.

J is TRBJ2-2 and V is TRBV24-1; a possible D gene is TRBD2 (7 bases). Germline CDR1 KGHDR, CDR2 SFDVKD. The V and J ends lost 6 bases and 8 bases respectively, with 12 bases between them. The length of the CDR3 is 13 residues. In DNA form, the CDR3 reads TGTGCCACCAGTCGGGGGGCTTCTGGGGAGCTGTTTTTT. As protein: CATSRGASGELFF.

The chain combines TRBV28 with TRBJ1-2; perhaps TRBD1 as D (6 bases). V lost 7 bases and J 4 bases, leaving 16 bases between the germline ends. CDR1 is MDHEN and CDR2 is SYDVKM in the germline V gene. The CDR3 sequence is 14 residues long. This CDR3 reads CASTPGEGVYGYTF. In DNA form, the CDR3 reads TGTGCCAGCACCCCAGGGGAGGGCGTCTATGGCTACACCTTC.

As to this clone: Other DNA sequences from this sample encode an identical CDR3 as well. The chain joins TRBV3-1 (or the pseudogene TRBV3-2) to TRBJ2-7; 8 nucleotides agree with TRBD1. The germline CDR1 and CDR2 sequences are LGHDT and YNNKEL (reference sequence). The CDR3 consists of 15 residues. V dropped 4 bases and J dropped 0; count of bases not matched to a gene: 5. CDR3 sequence: CASSLGQGPSYEQYF. In DNA form, the CDR3 reads TGTGCCAGCAGCCTCGGACAGGGCCCCTCCTACGAGCAGTACTTC.

The chain is built from TRBV5-8 and TRBJ1-2, with D perhaps TRBD1 (5 bases). This CDR3 contains 15 residues. V lost 4 bases, J lost 0 bases, and 13 bases lay in between. CDR1 and CDR2 (germline): SGHTS, YDEGEE. The CDR3 region is CASSPRQRANYGYTF. The DNA for the CDR3 is TGTGCCAGCAGCCCCAGACAGAGAGCTAACTATGGCTACACCTTC.

The V call is TRBV30, the J call TRBJ1-6; D possibly corresponds to TRBD1 (6 bases). The ends were cut back, 2 bases at V and 13 bases at J, with 21 bases in the middle. The length of the CDR3 is 15 residues. Germline CDR1 reads GTSNPN; CDR2 reads SVGIG (reference sequence). Here the CDR3 reads CAWSPLKGELGPLHF. CDR3 in DNA: TGTGCCTGGAGTCCTCTCAAGGGGGAATTAGGGCCCCTCCACTTT.

V is TRBV9 and J is TRBJ1-1; TRBD1 matches 7 bases. Germline assignment: CDR1 SGDLS and CDR2 YYNGEE. The junction had 3 bases not matched to a gene; V was cut back by 4 bases and J by 3 bases. The CDR3 has 13 amino acids. CDR3 sequence (DNA): TGTGCCAGCAGCCCCCAGGGGGACACTGAAGCTTTCTTT. It specifies CASSPQGDTEAFF.

This chain joins TRBV2 and TRBJ1-2; D gene uncertain. V was pared by 6 bases and J by 0 bases, with 17 bases between. From germline, CDR1 is SNHLY and CDR2 FYNNEI. CDR3 length equals 16 residues. CDR3 coding DNA: TGTGCCAGCAGGGAGGGTTGGGCCGTAGCTAACTATGGCTACACCTTC. It encodes CASREGWAVANYGYTF.

This clone came up a few times. V is TRBV7-2 and J is TRBJ2-1; D not certain. The CDR3 has 13 amino acids. Germline CDR1 SGHTA, CDR2 FQGNSA. The V and J ends lost 2 bases and 9 bases respectively, with 11 bases between them. The CDR3 nucleotides are TGTGCCAGCAGCTTACTAGGCGGCCTTGAGCAGTTCTTC. Its translation: CASSLLGGLEQFF.

This sequence joins TRBV3-1 (or the pseudogene TRBV3-2) and TRBJ2-7; D is unclear. The CDR3 loop spans 14 amino acids. The germline V gene has CDR1 LGHDT and CDR2 YNNKEL (reference sequence). V lost 4 bases, J lost 4 bases, and 14 bases lay in between. The DNA of the CDR3 is TGTGCCAGCAGCCCCACCGTTACTTATTACGAGCAGTACTTC. As protein: CASSPTVTYYEQYF.

The CDR3 nucleotides read TGCAGCGTGCGGACTAGCGGGGTCTCCTACGAGCAGTACTTC. It encodes CSVRTSGVSYEQYF. The chain has TRBV29-1 and TRBJ2-7, with 12 bases matching TRBD2. CDR3 length equals 14 residues. Germline V lookup: CDR1 SQVTM, CDR2 ANQGSEA. Trimming cost V 6 bases and J 0 bases; bases outside gene matches: 3.

This chain connects TRBV5-1 to TRBJ1-2, with D tentatively TRBD1 (6 bases). CDR3 length: 14 residues. The germline CDR1 and CDR2 sequences are SGHRS and YFSETQ. The V gene lost 9 bases and the J gene lost 1 base, with 16 bases spanning the gap. As DNA, the CDR3 is TGCGCCACCCGTTGGGACACCCTTAACTATGGCTACACCTTC. It is translated as CATRWDTLNYGYTF.

The V call is TRBV10-3, the J call TRBJ1-2; D gene unclear. V lost 3 bases to trimming and J lost 1 base, with 6 bases between them. The CDR3 runs to 13 residues. The germline V gene has CDR1 ENHRY and CDR2 SYGVKD. CDR3 bases: TGTGCCATCAGTGATCAGAATAACTATGGCTACACCTTC. It codes for CAISDQNNYGYTF.

The chain combines TRBV18 with TRBJ1-1, with D possibly TRBD1 on 5 matching bases. Germline CDR1 is KGHSH and CDR2 is LQKENI. Trimming took off 8 bases at V and 1 base at J, with 11 bases between the two ends. The CDR3 runs to 13 residues. Here the CDR3 DNA reads TGTGCCAGCCGGACATCCCGGAACACTGAAGCTTTCTTT. It specifies CASRTSRNTEAFF.